This T cell receptor beta chain was identified in a study of T cells after yellow fever vaccination. TCRdb ran MiXCR on the 5' RACE reads and lists one entry per CDR3 protein. The sample consists of some 560,000 distinct CDR3 sequences, roughly a fifth of them appearing once. This CDR3 has 13 residues. The germline CDR1 and CDR2 sequences are ENHRY and SYGVKD. Trimming took off 6 bases at V and 10 bases at J, with 16 bases between the two ends. This clonotype was detected a few times. Sequenced material: PBMCs, taken 15 days after the yellow fever booster vaccination. This chain joins TRBV10-3 and TRBJ2-1; D tentatively reads TRBD1 or TRBD2 (5 bases each). The clonotype comes from a man under 40 who received the YFV17D yellow fever vaccine. CDR3 bases: TGTGCCATCAGGGGCGGCGGGCCAGGGGAGCAGTTCTTC. Protein product: CAIRGGGPGEQFF.